This paragraph covers one T cell receptor (beta chain) sequence. The antigen remains unidentified. The study reverse transcribed the entire isolated RNA, so it sequenced expressed TCRB transcripts. Only in-frame clones appear in the TCRdb table, and some are missing; sequencing was by immunoSEQ multiplex PCR. The sample has roughly 130,000 clones; about 16% are singletons. The CDR3 is 15 residues long. The J segment lost 8 bases and the V segment lost 1 base, leaving 3 bases of the junction unmatched. Germline CDR1 reads SNHLY; CDR2 reads FYNNEI. Central memory, naive, regulatory and stem cell-like memory CD4+ cells were sorted by CD45RO/CCR7/CD25/CD127/CD95/CD27. These data are taken from a study of beta chain features in type 1 diabetes. Turning to the study itself: The samples had approximately 100,000,000 sorted cells examined in all. Overall study findings and caveats: There were fewer insertions and more deletions at the VDJ junctions of type 1 diabetes patients. PCR might favor shorter templates, but any such skew would affect patients and controls equally. In all four CD4+ subsets, TCRB CDR3 length was significantly, moderately reduced in type 1 diabetes.

The sequencing sample was made of central memory CD4+ T cells from blood. This sequence was found in a man aged 30 to 39 with type 1 diabetes. The J gene is TRBJ1-6, the V gene TRBV2; the match to TRBD1 covers 9 bases. For the CDR3, the DNA is TGTGCCAGCAGTGAAGGGACAGGGGATTATTCACCCCTCCACTTT. Its protein product is CASSEGTGDYSPLHF.